A single sample is the source of the 8 T cell receptor beta chains below, sequenced in a study of graft-versus-host responses after intestinal transplantation. The repertoire was sequenced with immunoSEQ multiplex PCR; TCRdb's copy has only in-frame clones and lacks some. The data contain just under 90,000 clones, around four fifths of them seen just once; the ten biggest clones take up about a sixth. No cognate antigen is known for these TCRs. The material sequenced was unstimulated CD8+ T cells sorted from spleen or lymph node cells, taken before intestinal transplant. These receptors were collected from a human donor who received an intestinal transplant.

This clone has only one observation. This chain uses TRBV13 with TRBJ2-7; the match to TRBD2 covers 10 bases. V was clipped by 0 bases and J by 3 bases; unmatched bases: 11. Germline V gene data show CDR1 as PRHDT and CDR2 as FYEKMQ (reference sequence). The CDR3 has 18 residues. CDR3 residues: CASSLGVITSGIGYEQYF. The CDR3 nucleotides read TGTGCCAGCAGCTTAGGCGTAATTACTAGCGGGATAGGCTACGAGCAGTACTTC.

In its sample, this clone was seen once. CDR3 amino acids: CASSQDRGDEQYF. CDR3 bases: TGCGCCAGCAGCCAAGATCGGGGCGACGAGCAGTACTTC. The J gene is TRBJ2-7, the V gene TRBV4-1; D tentatively reads TRBD1 or TRBD2 (5 bases each). The CDR3 has 13 residues. In germline, CDR1 is MGHRA, CDR2 YSYEKL. The V end lost 0 bases, the J end lost 5 bases, and 8 bases lay between the germline ends.

The chain uses TRBV7-3 and TRBJ2-4; D is ambiguous. CDR3 length: 17 residues. The V end was cut by 4 bases, the J end by 2 bases, with 18 bases between. CDR1 and CDR2 (germline): SGHTA, FQGTGA. DNA for the CDR3: TGTGCCAGCAGCTCCGTAAAGGGCCTTGACCCCAAAAACATTCAGTACTTC. This translates into CASSSVKGLDPKNIQYF.

The genes are TRBV14 and TRBJ2-3; 9 bases line up with TRBD2. Germline V gene lookup returns CDR1 SGHDN and CDR2 FVKESK. V dropped 3 bases and J dropped 0; count of bases not matched to a gene: 4. This CDR3 contains 16 residues. This CDR3 is CASSQRLAVSTDTQYF. The CDR3 DNA reads TGTGCCAGCAGCCAGAGACTAGCGGTGAGCACAGATACGCAGTATTTT. The whole variable domain, filled in from reference TRBV14 and TRBJ2-3, reads EAGVTQFPSHSVIEKGQTVTLRCDPISGHDNLYWYRRVMGKEIKFLLHFVKESKQDESGMPNNRFLAERTGGTYSTLKVQPAELEDSGVYFCASSQRLAVSTDTQYFGPGTRLTVL.

The rearrangement joins TRBV27 to TRBJ2-5; tentative D call: TRBD1 (6 bases). Germline V gene sequence: CDR1 MNHEY, CDR2 SMNVEV (reference sequence). Trimming cost V 4 bases and J 4 bases, with 10 bases left between them. The CDR3 is 13 amino acids. CDR3 residues: CASSWLGGETQYF. The DNA of the CDR3 is TGTGCCAGCAGTTGGTTAGGGGGAGAGACCCAGTACTTC.

The J gene is TRBJ2-1, the V gene TRBV19; possible D gene TRBD1, 6 bases. There are 15 residues in the CDR3. Between the trimmed V and J ends, which lost 1 base and 6 bases, there was a span of 13 bases. CDR1 is LNHDA and CDR2 is SQIVND in the germline V gene (reference sequence). The CDR3 nucleotides are TGTGCCAGTAGTATAGGACAGGTCCTCTCCAATGAGCAGTTCTTC. Residues: CASSIGQVLSNEQFF.

V gene TRBV4-1 combines with J gene TRBJ2-3; a weak D match, TRBD1 (6 bases). CDR3 length: 17 residues. Germline loops: CDR1 MGHRA, CDR2 YSYEKL. V lost 1 base and J 2 bases, leaving 16 bases between the germline ends. The CDR3 protein is CASSQVSAGAYTDTQYF. The CDR3 DNA is TGCGCCAGCAGCCAAGTCTCGGCAGGGGCCTACACAGATACGCAGTATTTT.

The rearrangement uses TRBV4-1 and TRBJ1-1; the D is unclear. Germline loops: CDR1 MGHRA, CDR2 YSYEKL. The length of the CDR3 is 16 residues. The V and J ends lost 4 bases and 0 bases respectively, with 15 bases between them. The CDR3 sequence: CASSPITSEMNTEAFF. DNA for the CDR3: TGCGCCAGCAGCCCGATAACATCGGAAATGAACACTGAAGCTTTCTTT.